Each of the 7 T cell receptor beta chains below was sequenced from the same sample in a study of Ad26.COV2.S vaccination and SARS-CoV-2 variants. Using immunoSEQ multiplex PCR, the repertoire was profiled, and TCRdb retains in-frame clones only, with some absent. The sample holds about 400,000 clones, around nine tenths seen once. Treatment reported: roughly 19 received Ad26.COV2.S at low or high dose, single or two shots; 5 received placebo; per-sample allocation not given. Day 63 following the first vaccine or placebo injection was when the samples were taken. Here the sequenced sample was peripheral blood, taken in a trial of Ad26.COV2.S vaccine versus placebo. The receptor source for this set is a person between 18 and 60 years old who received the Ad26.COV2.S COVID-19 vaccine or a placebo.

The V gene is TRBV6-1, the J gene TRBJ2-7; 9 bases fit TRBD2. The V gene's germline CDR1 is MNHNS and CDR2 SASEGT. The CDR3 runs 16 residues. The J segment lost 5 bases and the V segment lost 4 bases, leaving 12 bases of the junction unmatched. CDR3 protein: CASSGLRRGGRDEQYF. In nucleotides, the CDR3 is TGTGCCAGCAGTGGTCTGAGGCGGGGGGGCAGGGACGAGCAGTACTTC.

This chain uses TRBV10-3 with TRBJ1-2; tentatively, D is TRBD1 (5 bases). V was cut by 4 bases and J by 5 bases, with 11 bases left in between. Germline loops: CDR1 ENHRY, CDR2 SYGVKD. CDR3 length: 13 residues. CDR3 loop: CAISGGTDYGYTF. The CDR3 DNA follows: TGTGCCATCAGTGGAGGGACGGATTATGGCTACACCTTC.

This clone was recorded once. CDR3: CASSSDTEKLFF. The DNA of the CDR3 is TGTGCCAGCAGTTCCGACACTGAAAAACTGTTTTTT. This chain uses TRBV28 with TRBJ1-4; D is uncertain. Trimming pared 4 bases from V and 7 bases from J, leaving 7 bases between. The CDR3 contains 12 residues. Per the germline V gene, CDR1 is MDHEN and CDR2 is SYDVKM.

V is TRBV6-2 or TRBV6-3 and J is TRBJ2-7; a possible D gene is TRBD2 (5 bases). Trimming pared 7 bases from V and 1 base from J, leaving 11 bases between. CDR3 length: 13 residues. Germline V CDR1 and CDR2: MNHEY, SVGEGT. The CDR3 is CASNPRDSYEQYF. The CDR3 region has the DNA TGTGCCAGCAACCCGAGGGATTCCTACGAGCAGTACTTC.

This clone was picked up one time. For the CDR3, the DNA is TGCGCCAGCAGCATAGGACCCCTTGTTTACTTC. This sequence encodes CASSIGPLVYF. The genes are TRBV5-1 and TRBJ2-5; the D is unclear. V was cut by 4 bases and J by 14 bases, with 15 bases left in between. Germline-derived CDR1 and CDR2 are SGHRS and YFSETQ. The CDR3 covers 11 residues.

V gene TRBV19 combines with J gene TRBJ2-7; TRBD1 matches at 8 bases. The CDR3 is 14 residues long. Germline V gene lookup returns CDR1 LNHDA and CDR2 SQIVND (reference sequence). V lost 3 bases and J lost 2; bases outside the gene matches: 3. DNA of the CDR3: TGTGCCAGTAGTATGGGGACAGGAGCCTACGAGCAGTACTTC. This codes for CASSMGTGAYEQYF.

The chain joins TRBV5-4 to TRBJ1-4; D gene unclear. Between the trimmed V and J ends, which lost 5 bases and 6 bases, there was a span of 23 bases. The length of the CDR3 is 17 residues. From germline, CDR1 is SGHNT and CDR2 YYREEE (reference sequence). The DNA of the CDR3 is TGTGCCAGCAGTCCTAACAGCAACCGGCGTGGATATGAAAAACTGTTTTTT. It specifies CASSPNSNRRGYEKLFF. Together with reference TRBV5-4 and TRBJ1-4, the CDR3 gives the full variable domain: ETGVTQSPTHLIKTRGQQVTLRCSSQSGHNTVSWYQQALGQGPQFIFQYYREEENGRGNFPPRFSGLQFPNYSSELNVNALELDDSALYLCASSPNSNRRGYEKLFFGSGTQLSVL.